This is a list of T cell receptor beta chains from one sample in a study of shared clonotypes between healthy human individuals. Measured with immunoSEQ multiplex PCR; TCRdb has only the in-frame clones, and not every one. The sample contains about 1 million clones, approximately 80% of which appear only once. The sequenced sample was memory CD4+ T cells from PBMCs. The receptor set was obtained from a man younger than 35 in good health. Some clones in this sample may be carry-over from other donors' samples. The CDR3 runs from the conserved cysteine through the conserved F or W. The D gene is left open where the match is weak. Clone size appears in some rows only: once, few, many, or a class for an expanded clone.

v_call,clone_size,j_call,d_call,cdr3_aa,cdr3_nt
TRBV7-3,NA,TRBJ2-1,NA,CASSLTPMGRGEQFF,TGTGCCAGCAGCTTAACCCCAATGGGAAGGGGTGAGCAGTTCTTC
TRBV19,NA,TRBJ2-1,TRBD1,CASSSRTGGNYNEQFF,TGTGCCAGTAGTTCCCGGACAGGGGGCAACTACAATGAGCAGTTCTTC
TRBV2,NA,TRBJ2-1,NA,CASSEGRAGHEQFF,TGTGCCAGCAGTGAAGGGCGGGCCGGGCATGAGCAGTTCTTC
TRBV7-3,NA,TRBJ2-1,TRBD1,CASSLTTGGSEQFF,TGTGCCAGCAGCTTAACGACAGGGGGCAGTGAGCAGTTCTTC
TRBV27,NA,TRBJ2-7,TRBD2,CASSPSGLAVYEQYF,TGTGCCAGCAGTCCGAGTGGACTAGCGGTATACGAGCAGTACTTC
TRBV5-1,NA,TRBJ1-2,TRBD1,CASSSGQDYGYTF,TGCGCCAGCAGCTCAGGACAGGATTATGGCTACACCTTC
TRBV2,NA,TRBJ1-1,TRBD1,CASGDRGKTEAFF,TGTGCCAGCGGGGACAGGGGGAAGACTGAAGCTTTCTTT
TRBV19,NA,TRBJ1-5,NA,CASSIGTIGGNQPQHF,TGTGCCAGTAGTATAGGGACTATAGGGGGCAATCAGCCCCAGCATTTT
TRBV6-5,NA,TRBJ2-7,NA,CASRKTWEQYF,TGTGCCAGCAGGAAGACTTGGGAGCAGTACTTC
TRBV11-3,many,TRBJ2-1,TRBD2,CASSQTSGSRNEQFF,TGTGCCAGCAGCCAGACTAGCGGGAGTAGGAATGAGCAGTTCTTC
TRBV29-1,NA,TRBJ2-3,TRBD2,CSVEGAGGPGDTQYF,TGCAGCGTTGAAGGGGCGGGAGGGCCCGGAGATACGCAGTATTTT
TRBV7-9,once,TRBJ2-1,TRBD2,CASSPPTLLAGVNNEQFF,TGTGCCAGCAGCCCCCCCACTCTGCTAGCGGGAGTAAACAATGAGCAGTTCTTC
TRBV6-1,NA,TRBJ2-5,NA,CATFMAQGTQYF,TGTGCCACCTTTATGGCCCAAGGGACCCAGTACTTC
TRBV11-1,many,TRBJ2-5,TRBD1,CASSLATGGRETQYF,TGTGCCAGCAGCTTAGCCACAGGGGGGAGAGAGACCCAGTACTTC
TRBV2,once,TRBJ1-1,NA,CASSEAPGIAEAFF,TGTGCCAGCAGTGAAGCTCCGGGTATCGCTGAAGCTTTCTTT
TRBV19,NA,TRBJ1-2,NA,CASSLQGTYGYTF,TGTGCCAGTAGCTTACAGGGCACCTATGGCTACACCTTC
TRBV9,NA,TRBJ1-2,TRBD1,CASSGRRGQGIYGYTF,TGTGCCAGCAGCGGACGGCGAGGACAGGGGATCTATGGCTACACCTTC
TRBV5-1,few,TRBJ2-1,TRBD2,CASSLRLAGGPGEQFF,TGCGCCAGCAGCTTACGACTAGCGGGAGGGCCGGGTGAGCAGTTCTTC
TRBV2,NA,TRBJ1-6,NA,CASSTGQNSPLHF,TGTGCCAGCTCAACAGGCCAGAATTCACCCCTCCACTTT
TRBV7-3,NA,TRBJ2-3,NA,CASSLRRDTDTQYF,TGTGCCAGCAGCTTACGGCGGGACACAGATACGCAGTATTTT
TRBV18,NA,TRBJ2-2,TRBD1,CASSPPTRGQGGELFF,TGTGCCAGCTCACCACCGACGAGGGGGCAGGGCGGGGAGCTGTTTTTT
TRBV7-9,NA,TRBJ1-5,NA,CASSGGGNQPQHF,TGTGCCAGCAGCGGGGGCGGGAATCAGCCCCAGCATTTT
TRBV7-3,NA,TRBJ2-5,NA,CASSGTFGETQYF,TGTGCCAGCAGCGGGACCTTCGGGGAGACCCAGTACTTC
TRBV7-2,NA,TRBJ2-5,NA,CASSLARDPTQETQYF,TGTGCCAGCAGCTTAGCTAGAGACCCAACACAAGAGACCCAGTACTTC
TRBV11-1,NA,TRBJ1-1,NA,CASSLASNTEAFF,TGTGCCAGCAGCTTAGCTTCGAACACTGAAGCTTTCTTT
TRBV19,NA,TRBJ1-2,TRBD1,CASTPLGQGIGRGYTF,TGTGCCAGTACCCCGCTTGGACAGGGAATCGGGAGAGGCTACACCTTC
TRBV2,NA,TRBJ2-1,NA,CASRSQGSDSEQFF,TGTGCCAGCAGATCCCAGGGGTCGGATTCTGAGCAGTTCTTC
TRBV5-1,NA,TRBJ1-4,TRBD1,CASSLTGATNEKLFF,TGCGCCAGCAGCCTGACAGGGGCAACTAATGAAAAACTGTTTTTT
TRBV10-2,NA,TRBJ1-5,NA,CASSELRSQPQHF,TGCGCCAGCAGTGAGTTACGAAGTCAGCCCCAGCATTTT
TRBV5-1,once,TRBJ1-1,NA,CASSPMIRNTEAFF,TGCGCCAGCAGCCCCATGATTAGGAACACTGAAGCTTTCTTT
TRBV11-2,NA,TRBJ2-1,TRBD2,CASSLVAGGHNEQFF,TGTGCCAGCAGCTTAGTAGCGGGAGGACACAATGAGCAGTTCTTC
TRBV10-3,once,TRBJ1-1,NA,CAINGGSGNTEAFF,TGTGCCATCAACGGTGGGTCCGGGAACACTGAAGCTTTCTTT
TRBV19,few,TRBJ2-5,NA,CASSMEETQYF,TGTGCCAGTAGTATGGAGGAGACCCAGTACTTC
TRBV5-1,NA,TRBJ2-1,NA,CASSLAGNLGEQFF,TGCGCCAGCAGCTTGGCCGGGAATTTGGGAGAGCAGTTCTTC
TRBV7-8,NA,TRBJ2-4,TRBD2,CASSFRGVVGLAGDGAKNIQYF,TGTGCCAGCAGCTTCAGGGGGGTGGTTGGACTAGCGGGAGATGGAGCCAAAAACATTCAGTACTTC
TRBV6-5,NA,TRBJ2-7,NA,CASSEPYGGEQYF,TGTGCCAGCAGTGAACCATACGGGGGCGAGCAGTACTTC
TRBV18,NA,TRBJ2-3,TRBD1,CASSPPGQGPDTQYF,TGTGCCAGCTCACCTCCGGGACAGGGACCAGATACGCAGTATTTT
TRBV7-2,few,TRBJ2-3,NA,CASTPRWSDTQYF,TGTGCCAGCACCCCGCGATGGTCAGATACGCAGTATTTT
TRBV19,NA,TRBJ1-5,TRBD1,CASIGTAHSNQPQHF,TGTGCCAGTATAGGGACAGCCCATAGCAATCAGCCCCAGCATTTT
TRBV6-5,NA,TRBJ1-1,NA,CASIQGFNTEAFF,TGTGCCAGCATACAGGGTTTCAACACTGAAGCTTTCTTT
TRBV7-2,NA,TRBJ2-5,NA,CASSLARGSGVQETQYF,TGTGCCAGCAGCTTAGCTCGCGGTAGTGGGGTACAAGAGACCCAGTACTTC
TRBV30,NA,TRBJ1-5,NA,CAWSASDGPQHF,TGTGCCTGGAGTGCTTCTGACGGGCCCCAGCATTTT
TRBV5-1,NA,TRBJ2-7,TRBD2,CASSLVSGTSGIIYEQYF,TGCGCCAGCAGCTTGGTTTCCGGGACTAGCGGGATAATCTACGAGCAGTACTTC
TRBV6-5,NA,TRBJ1-5,NA,CASRRGFEGNQPQHF,TGTGCCAGCAGGAGGGGTTTTGAAGGCAATCAGCCCCAGCATTTT
TRBV12-5,NA,TRBJ2-3,TRBD2,CASCLAGGTGTQYF,TGTGCTAGTTGTCTTGCGGGAGGGACGGGTACGCAGTATTTT
TRBV28,NA,TRBJ2-1,NA,CASSSRGGFRYNEQFF,TGTGCCAGCAGTTCACGTGGGGGTTTTCGGTACAATGAGCAGTTCTTC
TRBV7-3,few,TRBJ2-2,NA,CASSSPGSSTGELFF,TGTGCCAGCAGCTCCCCTGGGTCTTCCACCGGGGAGCTGTTTTTT